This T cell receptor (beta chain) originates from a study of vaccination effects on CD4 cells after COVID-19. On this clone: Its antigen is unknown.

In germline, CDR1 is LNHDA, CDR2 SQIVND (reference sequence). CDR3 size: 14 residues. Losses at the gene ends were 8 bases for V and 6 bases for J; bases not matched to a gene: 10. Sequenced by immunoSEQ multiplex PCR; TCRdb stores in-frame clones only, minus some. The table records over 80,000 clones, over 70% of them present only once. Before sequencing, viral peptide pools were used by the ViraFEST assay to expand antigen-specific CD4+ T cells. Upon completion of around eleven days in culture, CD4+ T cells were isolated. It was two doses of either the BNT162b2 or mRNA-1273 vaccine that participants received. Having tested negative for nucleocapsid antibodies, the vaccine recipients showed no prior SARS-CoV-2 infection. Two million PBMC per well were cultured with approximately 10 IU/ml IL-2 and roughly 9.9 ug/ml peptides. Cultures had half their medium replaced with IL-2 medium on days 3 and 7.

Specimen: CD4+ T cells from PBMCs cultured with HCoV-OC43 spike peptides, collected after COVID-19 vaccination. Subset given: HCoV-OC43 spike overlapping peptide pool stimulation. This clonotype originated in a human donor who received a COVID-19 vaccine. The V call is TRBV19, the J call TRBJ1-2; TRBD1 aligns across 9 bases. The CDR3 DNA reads TGTGCCAGTGTCCACCGGGACAGGGCTCATGGCTACACCTTC. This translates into CASVHRDRAHGYTF.